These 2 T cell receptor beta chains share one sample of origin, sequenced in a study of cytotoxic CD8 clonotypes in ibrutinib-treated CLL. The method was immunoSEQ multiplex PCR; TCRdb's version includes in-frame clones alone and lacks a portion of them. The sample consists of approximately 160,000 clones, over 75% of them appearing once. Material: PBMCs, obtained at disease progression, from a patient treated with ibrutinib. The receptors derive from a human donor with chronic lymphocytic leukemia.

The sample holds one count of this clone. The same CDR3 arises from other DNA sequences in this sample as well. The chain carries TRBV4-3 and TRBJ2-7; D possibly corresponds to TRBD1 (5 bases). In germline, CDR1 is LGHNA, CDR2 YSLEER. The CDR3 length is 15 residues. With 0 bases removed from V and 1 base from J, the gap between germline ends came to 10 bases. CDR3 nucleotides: TGCGCCAGCAGCCAAGATCTGGGGCAGTCCTACGAGCAGTACTTC. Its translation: CASSQDLGQSYEQYF.

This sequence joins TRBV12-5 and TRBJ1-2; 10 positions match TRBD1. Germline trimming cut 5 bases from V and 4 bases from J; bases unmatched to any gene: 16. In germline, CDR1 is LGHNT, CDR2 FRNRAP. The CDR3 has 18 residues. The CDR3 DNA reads TGTGCTAGTGGTACTCACGACAGGGGGCTCTATTCTGGCTATGGCTACACCTTC. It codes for CASGTHDRGLYSGYGYTF.